A single sample gave rise to the 4 T cell receptor beta chains below, sequenced in a study of blood T cell repertoires in COVID-19. TCRdb keeps only in-frame clones here, not all; method: immunoSEQ multiplex PCR. Of 80,000 to 100,000 clones detected, approximately 86% appear once; the ten largest clones hold around 3%. Sample: peripheral blood. These receptors were obtained from a woman aged 45 to 65 with active or convalescent COVID-19.

V is TRBV12-3 or TRBV12-4 and J is TRBJ1-4; D might be TRBD1 (5 bases). The CDR3 length is 13 residues. The germline V and J ends were trimmed by 8 bases and 3 bases, with 10 bases remaining between them. CDR3 region: CASSSRANEKLFF. The CDR3 nucleotides are TGTGCCAGCTCCAGCAGGGCTAATGAAAAACTGTTTTTT.

This chain joins TRBV7-2 and TRBJ2-2; a possible D gene is TRBD1 (5 bases). Trimming cost V 4 bases and J 6 bases, with 6 bases left between them. The germline gives CDR1 SGHTA, CDR2 FQGNSA. CDR3 length: 12 residues. The CDR3 region is CASSSRAGELFF. Written as DNA, the CDR3 is TGTGCCAGCAGCTCCAGGGCCGGGGAGCTGTTTTTT.

In DNA, the CDR3 is TGTGCCAGCAGGCCTGGGGGGGGTAGTCAGCCCCAGCATTTT. Its translation: CASRPGGGSQPQHF. The rearrangement joins TRBV6-5 to TRBJ1-5; the D gene is possibly TRBD1 (5 bases). Trimming removed 6 bases from V and 6 bases from J, with 15 bases in between. Looked up from germline, CDR1 is MNHEY and CDR2 is SVGAGI. The CDR3 extends over 14 amino acids.

This clone was detected only once. The chain uses TRBV21-1 and TRBJ1-6; TRBD1, the D gene given by the table, was not confirmed from the DNA. TRBV21-1 is a known pseudogene. CDR3 length: 14 residues. Written as DNA, the CDR3 is TGTGCCAGCAGCAGCCAGGGTGGTAATTCACCCCTCCACTTT. This translates into CASSSQGGNSPLHF.